The rows below give T cell receptor beta chains drawn from one sample of a study of shared clonotypes between healthy human individuals. The data were produced by immunoSEQ multiplex PCR, yet TCRdb's version contains in-frame clones alone and is incomplete. The sample records 530,000 or so clones, about three quarters being singletons. The sequencing sample was made of PBMCs. Every receptor here comes from a woman between 40 and 50 years old in good health. Some clones in this sample may be carry-over from other donors' samples. Both conserved end residues are part of each CDR3. A D gene is named only where the DNA matches it firmly. Clone sizes are given selectively: once, few, many, or a class where the clone is expanded.

v_gene	d_gene	abundance	j_gene	CDR3nt	CDR3aa
TRBV2	TRBD1	.	TRBJ2-1	TGTGCCAGCAAAGTAGAGACAGGGGGAAATGAGCAGTTCTTC	CASKVETGGNEQFF
TRBV6-5	TRBD1	.	TRBJ2-7	TGTGCCAGCAGTTACCTGGGGACAGATTACGAGCAGTACTTC	CASSYLGTDYEQYF
TRBV18	.	.	TRBJ2-5	TGTGCCAGCTCACCAAACGGGGGCCAAGAGACCCAGTACTTC	CASSPNGGQETQYF
TRBV18	.	once	TRBJ2-7	TGTGCCAGCTCGGGTAGGGTCCAATCCTCCTCCTACGAGCAGTACTTC	CASSGRVQSSSYEQYF
TRBV2	TRBD1	.	TRBJ1-5	TGTGCCAGCAGACGGACAGGGGTACACAATCAGCCCCAGCATTTT	CASRRTGVHNQPQHF
TRBV27	.	.	TRBJ2-7	TGTGCCAGCGGGGTGGGGAAAACCTACGAGCAGTACTTC	CASGVGKTYEQYF
TRBV7-2	TRBD1	once	TRBJ1-5	TGTGCCAGCAACAAGGACAGGGTAATTAATCAGCCCCAGCATTTT	CASNKDRVINQPQHF
TRBV30	.	.	TRBJ1-4	TGTGCCTGGAGTGACAGAACTAATGAAAAACTGTTTTTT	CAWSDRTNEKLFF
TRBV7-8	.	.	TRBJ2-1	TGTGCCAGCAGCTTATATGGGGCGTCTGGTTGGAATGAGCAGTTCTTC	CASSLYGASGWNEQFF
TRBV5-5	TRBD2	.	TRBJ2-5	TGTGCCAGCAGCTCACCGGGACTAGCGGTAGAGACCCAGTACTTC	CASSSPGLAVETQYF
TRBV7-2	.	.	TRBJ2-1	TGTGCCAGCAGCTTCGACAGATTTTCCTACAATGAGCAGTTCTTC	CASSFDRFSYNEQFF
TRBV9	.	few	TRBJ2-2	TGTGCCAGCAGCGTAGCAACTATGACCGGGGAGCTGTTTTTT	CASSVATMTGELFF
TRBV27	.	.	TRBJ2-7	TGTGCCAGCAGTTTGGGGCAGGGAAGATACGAGCAGTACTTC	CASSLGQGRYEQYF
TRBV7-9	.	.	TRBJ2-7	TGTGCCAGCAGCCAAACCTGGCGGAGCGAGCAGTACTTC	CASSQTWRSEQYF
TRBV28	.	.	TRBJ2-2	TGTGCCAGCAGGGGACACTTGAACACCGGGGAGCTGTTTTTT	CASRGHLNTGELFF
TRBV18	.	once	TRBJ1-2	TGTGCCAGCTCACCACGACAGGAAGATGGCTACACCTTC	CASSPRQEDGYTF
TRBV6-1	.	few	TRBJ1-5	TGTGCCAGCAGCCGAGACAGTTCGGCCCAGCATTTT	CASSRDSSAQHF
TRBV6-1	.	.	TRBJ1-2	TGTGCCAGCAGTGAGACCTGGGGGTACGGCTACACCTTC	CASSETWGYGYTF
TRBV21-1	.	.	TRBJ2-7	TGTGCCAGCAGCAAAGAACCAGTTTCTCCAGAAGCCTACGAGCAGTACTTC	CASSKEPVSPEAYEQYF
TRBV11-2	TRBD1	.	TRBJ2-1	TGTGCCAGCAGCTTATTAATCACAGGGGGGAATGAGCAGTTCTTC	CASSLLITGGNEQFF
TRBV11-2	TRBD2	.	TRBJ2-3	TGTGCCAGCAGCTCCAGACTAGCGGGATTAGATACGCAGTATTTT	CASSSRLAGLDTQYF
TRBV11-2	.	.	TRBJ1-1	TGTGCCAGCAGCAGAGCCCAGGAGAACACTGAAGCTTTCTTT	CASSRAQENTEAFF
TRBV7-3	TRBD1	.	TRBJ2-7	TGTGCCAGCAGCGCCCACAGGGGGTGGTTAGTATACGAGCAGTACTTC	CASSAHRGWLVYEQYF
TRBV27	TRBD1	.	TRBJ2-5	TGTGCCAGCAGTTCACAGGGGAACCAAGAGACCCAGTACTTC	CASSSQGNQETQYF
TRBV27	.	.	TRBJ1-2	TGTGCCAGCAGTTCGGGCGGCTTTGGCTACACCTTC	CASSSGGFGYTF
TRBV10-3	.	.	TRBJ2-1	TGTGCCATCAGTCGAGAGGTAGCAGACGAGCAGTTCTTC	CAISREVADEQFF
TRBV18	.	once	TRBJ2-3	TGTGCCAGCTCACCGGAGCAGACAGATACGCAGTATTTT	CASSPEQTDTQYF
TRBV18	.	many	TRBJ2-2	TGTGCCAGCTCACCACGGCTAACGAACACCGGGGAGCTGTTTTTT	CASSPRLTNTGELFF
TRBV30	.	few	TRBJ2-2	TGTGCCTGTTCCAACACCGGGGAGCTGTTTTTT	CACSNTGELFF
TRBV5-6	.	.	TRBJ1-4	TGTGCCAGCAGCTTGATGGAAGAAAAACTGTTTTTT	CASSLMEEKLFF
TRBV28	.	.	TRBJ1-5	TGTGCCAGCAGTTCGGTACAGGGTCTTAGCAATCAGCCCCAGCATTTT	CASSSVQGLSNQPQHF
TRBV5-4	.	.	TRBJ2-1	TGTGCCAGCGGCTACAATGAGCAGTTCTTC	CASGYNEQFF
TRBV11-2	TRBD2	.	TRBJ2-1	TGTGCCAGCAGCTCCGGGGTGGTGAGCGGGAGAGTTAAAAATGAGCAGTTCTTC	CASSSGVVSGRVKNEQFF
TRBV15	.	.	TRBJ1-2	TGTGCCACCAGCAGACAGGGCAACTATGGCTACACCTTC	CATSRQGNYGYTF
TRBV9	TRBD2	.	TRBJ2-2	TGTGCCAGCAGCGTAGCGGGAGGGTCGGGAGTAAACACCGGGGAGCTGTTTTTT	CASSVAGGSGVNTGELFF
TRBV7-8	TRBD1	.	TRBJ1-4	TGTGCCAGCAGCTTCGGGACAGCTAATGAAAAACTGTTTTTT	CASSFGTANEKLFF
TRBV5-1	.	.	TRBJ1-1	TGCGCCAGCAGCCGTACACCGAACACTGAAGCTTTCTTT	CASSRTPNTEAFF
TRBV6-1	TRBD1	.	TRBJ1-2	TGTGCCAGCAAACCACAGGGGGCGGCTAACTATGGCTACACCTTC	CASKPQGAANYGYTF
TRBV6-5	.	once	TRBJ2-3	TGTGCCAGCAGTTACTCACGGGGACGGGCAGATACGCAGTATTTT	CASSYSRGRADTQYF
TRBV29-1	TRBD1	.	TRBJ1-2	TGCAGCGCCCTGGACAGGGCGGACTATGGCTACACCTTC	CSALDRADYGYTF
TRBV18	.	.	TRBJ1-1	TGTGCCAGCTCACCAGGACGGGGGCCTGAAGCTTTCTTT	CASSPGRGPEAFF
TRBV11-2	.	.	TRBJ2-5	TGTGCCAGCAGCTCCATGAGAGGGAGGGAGACCCAGTACTTC	CASSSMRGRETQYF
TRBV2	.	.	TRBJ1-6	TGTGCCAGCAGTGAGAACCGTGGGGCACGTTCACCCCTCCACTTT	CASSENRGARSPLHF
TRBV6-6	.	.	TRBJ1-5	TGTGCCAGCAGCGTCGGGGGGGGAAGCAATCAGCCCCAGCATTTT	CASSVGGGSNQPQHF
TRBV28	TRBD1	few	TRBJ2-3	TGTGCCACCCTACCTCTGGACAGGAGCACAGATACGCAGTATTTT	CATLPLDRSTDTQYF